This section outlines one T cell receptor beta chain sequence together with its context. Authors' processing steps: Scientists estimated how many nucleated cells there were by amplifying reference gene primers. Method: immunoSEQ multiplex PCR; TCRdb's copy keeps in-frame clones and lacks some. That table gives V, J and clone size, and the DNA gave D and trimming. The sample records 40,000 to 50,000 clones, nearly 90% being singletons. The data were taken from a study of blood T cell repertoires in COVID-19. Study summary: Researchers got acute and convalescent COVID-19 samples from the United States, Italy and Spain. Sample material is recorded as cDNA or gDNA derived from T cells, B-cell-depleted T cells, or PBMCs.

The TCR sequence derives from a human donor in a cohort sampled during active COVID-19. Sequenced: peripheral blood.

The CDR3 is CASSPTPDTQYF. CDR3 nucleotide sequence: TGTGCCAGCAGCCCTACTCCAGATACGCAGTATTTT. The chain uses TRBV7-8 and TRBJ2-3; D remains unclear. Per germline, CDR1 SGHVS and CDR2 FQNEAQ. The CDR3 sequence is 12 residues long. V shed 5 bases and J shed 4 bases, with 7 bases lying between them.